This T cell receptor (beta chain) was captured in a study of tumor-infiltrating lymphocytes in localized non-small cell lung cancer (TCRdb year 2021). For the wider study: Patients whose samples were collected after neoadjuvant chemotherapy, as well as both smokers and never-smokers and several histologies, were included in the cohort. Flow cytometry, multiplex immunofluorescence, RNA-seq, exome sequencing and proteomics were applied to the same patients as TCR sequencing, which was one of several integrated assays. Resected tumor tissue and uninvolved lung tissue described as non-adjacent to the tumor were contributed by each patient, with both tissues obtained from the same patient. The overall ICON cohort was composed of approximately 150 surgical patients with localized non-small cell lung cancer whose tumors were resected. A total of 45 to 65 patients were included in the paired tumor versus uninvolved lung comparison of immunoSEQ T-cell fraction.

Note on this clone: The specificity of this receptor is unknown. Base qualities are not at hand, and no much larger clone is one base apart.

ICON enrollment began in 2016, and the last patient was enrolled in September 2018. A subcohort of around 76 patients provided fresh tumor and matched uninvolved tissue for in-depth immune analyses, with TCR sequencing among those analyses. No cell sorting was done, and TCR sequencing was instead run on DNA isolated from bulk tissue. The paper as a whole reports these results and caveats: No difference in TCR-derived T-cell fraction was observed between the flow cytometry-defined immunotypes IM1 (good prognosis) and IM2 (poor prognosis). Assay coverage varied across patients depending on available tissue quantity, so only a subset of the cohort had TCR sequencing. Higher T cell infiltration in tumors than in uninvolved lung tissue was supported by TCRbeta sequencing, consistent with immunofluorescence CD3 counts. Because different assays used different pieces of the same tissue, technical variation could not be distinguished from intratumor heterogeneity. No association of tumor T-cell fraction from TCR sequencing with recurrence-free survival was found (p = 0.61).

Trimming leaves V shorter by 4 bases and J shorter by 5 bases, with the junction holding 14 bases beyond the gene matches. The CDR3, cysteine through phenylalanine, is 16 amino acids long. Only the CDR3 part of the read is kept: 48 bases, read in frame from the first base. The germline V gene sets CDR1 to MNHEY and CDR2 to SVGAGI. The immunoSEQ assay used for TCR sequencing gave the T-cell fraction in both tumor and uninvolved lung tissue. The paper's data handling went like this. In the survival analysis, patients were divided into a high T-cell fraction group (upper tertile) and a low T-cell fraction group (lower two tertiles), and the two groups were compared using a log-rank test. A signed-rank test was used to check for differences in T-cell fraction between paired tumor and uninvolved lung. Drawn from immuneACCESS, this table holds only the in-frame rearrangements with V and J called that TCRdb kept. Clones are partly lost; checked studies trace under half to an unresolved V gene and leave the rest unexplained. V and J calls and clone size are those listed in that table; D and trimming were worked out from the DNA. For this sample the table gives about 24,000 clones, of which approximately 59% were detected only once. The ten largest clonotypes hold around 5% of the sample.

Sequencing was carried out using lung tumor tissue. The TCR comes from a human donor with non-small cell lung cancer. This chain is built from TRBV6-5 and TRBJ2-7; 7 of the junction bases match TRBD1. Read as DNA, the sequence is TGTGCCAGCAGTTTCGCTGCGGCAGGGGGTTTCCACGAGCAGTACTTC. This gives the protein CASSFAAAGGFHEQYF.